The 17 T cell receptor beta chains in this list originate from one sample, sequenced in a study of T cell responses to AZD1222 COVID-19 vaccine. Measured with immunoSEQ multiplex PCR; TCRdb has only the in-frame clones, and not every one. The table lists about 140,000 clones, roughly 92% of them singletons. The sample was peripheral blood, taken on day 0 of AZD1222 vaccination. Receptors originate from an adult in good health.

The rearrangement uses TRBV3-1 (or the pseudogene TRBV3-2) and TRBJ1-2; 7 bases align to TRBD1. CDR1 and CDR2 from the germline V gene are LGHDT and YNNKEL (reference sequence). This CDR3 contains 15 residues. With V trimmed by 0 bases and J by 4 bases, 5 bases remained unmatched. The CDR3 region is CASSQDQGGLYGYTF. DNA of the CDR3: TGTGCCAGCAGCCAAGATCAAGGGGGCCTCTATGGCTACACCTTC.

The V and J genes are TRBV13 and TRBJ1-5; no reliable D call. This CDR3 comprises 12 residues. Trimming cost V 3 bases and J 6 bases, with 6 bases left between them. Germline V lookup: CDR1 PRHDT, CDR2 FYEKMQ (reference sequence). CDR3 in DNA: TGTGCCAGCAGCTTTTTGGGTCAGCCCCAGCATTTT. Its translation is CASSFLGQPQHF.

This clone was counted once. V and J are TRBV5-1 and TRBJ1-2; tentative D call: TRBD1 (5 bases). V lost 0 bases, J lost 6 bases, and 15 bases lay in between. CDR1 and CDR2 from the germline V gene are SGHRS and YFSETQ. CDR3 length equals 15 residues. CDR3 DNA sequence: TGCGCCAGCAGCTTGGGTACCGCAGGGCCGGATGGCTACACCTTC. It encodes CASSLGTAGPDGYTF.

In DNA form, the CDR3 reads TGTGCCACAGACAGGGGCCTTAGCTCCTACGAGCAGTACTTC. This encodes CATDRGLSSYEQYF. The V gene is TRBV2, the J gene TRBJ2-7; TRBD1 matches at 8 bases. This CDR3 has 14 residues. V was clipped by 10 bases and J by 0 bases; unmatched bases: 8. CDR1 is SNHLY, CDR2 FYNNEI, per germline.

This clone came up once. V and J are TRBV10-3 and TRBJ1-6; 10 positions match TRBD1. The CDR3 extends over 18 amino acids. V lost 6 bases, J lost 9 bases, and 17 bases stayed unmatched. Germline-derived CDR1 and CDR2 are ENHRY and SYGVKD. The CDR3: CAIRPGQGTPGEGSPLHF. The CDR3 DNA follows: TGTGCCATCAGGCCGGGACAGGGGACTCCGGGAGAGGGTTCACCCCTCCACTTT.

As to this clone: At one boundary the junction diverges from the germline segment, which might be a read error. V and J are TRBV15 and TRBJ1-6; D is undetermined. Germline-derived CDR1 and CDR2 are LNHNV and YYDKDF (reference sequence). The CDR3 has 18 amino acids. The CDR3 spells CATSREKTIFSYNSPLHF. In DNA form, the CDR3 reads TGTGCCACCAGCCGAGAAAAGACGATTTTCTCCTATAATTCACCCCTCCACTTT.

This chain connects TRBV5-1 to TRBJ1-1; TRBD1 matches at 8 bases. Looked up from germline, CDR1 is SGHRS and CDR2 is YFSETQ. The V segment lost 6 bases and the J segment 1 base; nucleotides outside the gene matches: 11. This CDR3 comprises 16 residues. As DNA, the CDR3 is TGCGCCAGCACCAGGGGCCCACAGGGGGGGAACACTGAAGCTTTCTTT. It is translated as CASTRGPQGGNTEAFF.

A word on this clone: The junction shows a germline mismatch at one end, possibly a read error. The CDR3 region has the DNA TGTGCCAGCTCACACGGGGCGGAGGCGGGGATCGCCTTC. Protein product: CASSHGAEAGIAF. The chain combines TRBV18 with TRBJ1-2, with a tentative D call TRBD1 (5 bases). Germline values: CDR1 KGHSH, CDR2 LQKENI. This CDR3 contains 13 residues.

The J gene is TRBJ1-2, the V gene TRBV2, with D perhaps matching TRBD1 (5 bases). The CDR3 is 13 residues long. The V end was cut by 7 bases, the J end by 13 bases, with 22 bases between. Germline assignment: CDR1 SNHLY and CDR2 FYNNEI. The CDR3, as DNA: TGTGCCAGCAATAATGTAGGCAGGGTGGAAGTCACCTTC. It specifies CASNNVGRVEVTF.

The chain couples TRBV3-1 (or the pseudogene TRBV3-2) to TRBJ2-7, with 9 nucleotides matching TRBD2. Germline-derived CDR1 and CDR2 are LGHDT and YNNKEL (reference sequence). The CDR3 extends over 14 amino acids. Germline trimming cut 4 bases from V and 3 bases from J; bases unmatched to any gene: 4. CDR3 coding DNA: TGTGCCAGCAGCCCCGCGGGAGGGTTCTACGAGCAGTACTTC. This encodes CASSPAGGFYEQYF.

The J gene is TRBJ2-2, the V gene TRBV5-1; perhaps TRBD2 as D (6 bases). The V and J ends lost 0 bases and 1 base respectively, with 7 bases between them. The CDR3 runs to 15 residues. Germline CDR1 SGHRS, CDR2 YFSETQ. The CDR3 nucleotides are TGCGCCAGCAGCTTGGAGGGAGGGAACACCGGGGAGCTGTTTTTT. It codes for CASSLEGGNTGELFF.

The chain links TRBV11-2 to TRBJ2-6, with D possibly TRBD1 on 5 matching bases. The CDR3 runs 18 residues. V lost 1 base and J lost 4, with 17 bases in between. Germline CDR1 is SGHAT and CDR2 is FQNNGV. The CDR3 nucleotides read TGTGCCAGCAGCTTAGGCAGGGATCCCCTCTGGGGGGCCAACGTCCTGACTTTC. It is translated as CASSLGRDPLWGANVLTF. The full variable domain, completed using reference TRBV11-2 and TRBJ2-6, is EAGVAQSPRYKIIEKRQSVAFWCNPISGHATLYWYQQILGQGPKLLIQFQNNGVVDDSQLPKDRFSAERLKGVDSTLKIQPAKLEDSAVYLCASSLGRDPLWGANVLTFGAGSRLTVL.

The chain joins TRBV27 to TRBJ1-6; D is possibly TRBD1 (6 bases). This CDR3 comprises 16 residues. Germline lookup yields CDR1 MNHEY and CDR2 SMNVEV (reference sequence). Trimming removed 0 bases at V and 7 bases at J, with 13 bases between. In DNA form, the CDR3 reads TGTGCCAGCAGTTTATCGGGGGGGCTGGAGAATTCACCCCTCCACTTT. Amino acids: CASSLSGGLENSPLHF.

V and J are TRBV7-9 and TRBJ2-3; D unresolved. Trimming shortened V by 4 bases and J by 6 bases, and 11 bases separated the two germline ends. This CDR3 comprises 13 residues. CDR1 SEHNR and CDR2 FQNEAQ come from the germline V gene (reference sequence). The CDR3 DNA reads as TGTGCCAGCAGCTCCACCCTGGGGGATACGCAGTATTTT. Its protein product is CASSSTLGDTQYF.

The chain combines TRBV27 with TRBJ1-5; D uncertain. This CDR3 has 14 residues. Germline CDR1 MNHEY, CDR2 SMNVEV (reference sequence). Trimming removed 2 bases from V and 3 bases from J, with 8 bases in between. The CDR3 region is CASSLAGYNQPQHF. The CDR3 DNA is TGTGCCAGCAGTTTAGCGGGGTACAATCAGCCCCAGCATTTT.

The V and J genes are TRBV27 and TRBJ1-4, with a possible D match to TRBD1 (5 bases). Germline V gives CDR1 MNHEY, CDR2 SMNVEV (reference sequence). The CDR3 extends over 15 amino acids. The V end was cut by 5 bases, the J end by 6 bases, with 16 bases between. The CDR3 loop is CASSPRWGGDEKLFF. The CDR3 nucleotides are TGTGCCAGCAGTCCCCGCTGGGGGGGAGATGAAAAACTGTTTTTT.

This clone was counted once. The V gene is TRBV27, the J gene TRBJ2-3; no reliable D call. CDR3 length: 13 residues. The germline V gene has CDR1 MNHEY and CDR2 SMNVEV (reference sequence). The ends were cut back, 11 bases at V and 3 bases at J, with 15 bases in the middle. The CDR3 region is CASDRAFTDTQYF. In DNA form, the CDR3 reads TGTGCCTCCGACCGGGCGTTTACAGATACGCAGTATTTT.